A selection of T cell receptor beta chains follows, all from one sample in a study of blood T cell repertoires in COVID-19. The repertoire was sequenced with immunoSEQ multiplex PCR; TCRdb's copy has only in-frame clones and lacks some. Of under 300,000 clones in the sample, nearly 90% were seen once. The sample consisted of peripheral blood. These receptors came from a woman in her sixties with COVID-19, enrolled during active disease. CDR3s include the opening cysteine and the closing phenylalanine or tryptophan. The D gene is left open where the match is weak. Where a row states a size, it is once, few, many or the class of an expanded clone; other rows omit it.

cdr3_length: 17
d_call: .
j_call: TRBJ1-2
clone_size: .
v_call: TRBV4-2
cdr3_nt: TGTGCCAGCAGCCAAGTTGGAGGGTTTAATCTAGACTATGGCTACACCTTC
cdr3_aa: CASSQVGGFNLDYGYTF

cdr3_length: 20
d_call: TRBD2
j_call: TRBJ2-3
clone_size: once
v_call: TRBV4-2
cdr3_nt: TGTGCCAGCAGCCAAACGTCCGGGACTAGCGGAGGGCGACGCACAGATACGCAGTATTTT
cdr3_aa: CASSQTSGTSGGRRTDTQYF

cdr3_length: 15
d_call: .
j_call: TRBJ2-5
clone_size: .
v_call: TRBV2
cdr3_nt: TGTGCCAGCAGTGAGGGATGGGGGGTCGGGGAGACCCAGTACTTC
cdr3_aa: CASSEGWGVGETQYF

cdr3_length: 14
d_call: .
j_call: TRBJ2-1
clone_size: .
v_call: TRBV30
cdr3_nt: TGTGCCTGGAGTATCCAGGTACTCTACAATGAGCAGTTCTTC
cdr3_aa: CAWSIQVLYNEQFF

cdr3_length: 16
d_call: TRBD2
j_call: TRBJ2-7
clone_size: .
v_call: TRBV13
cdr3_nt: TGTGCCAGCAGCTCGGGACTAGCGGGGGGTACCTACGAGCAGTACTTC
cdr3_aa: CASSSGLAGGTYEQYF

cdr3_length: 18
d_call: TRBD1
j_call: TRBJ2-4
clone_size: .
v_call: TRBV12-5
cdr3_nt: TGTGCTAGTGGTCGGACAGGGAGGAGGGACGCGGCCAAAAACATTCAGTACTTC
cdr3_aa: CASGRTGRRDAAKNIQYF

cdr3_length: 18
d_call: TRBD2
j_call: TRBJ2-5
clone_size: few
v_call: TRBV7-9
cdr3_nt: TGTGCCAGCAGCCTGACGCCCCCACTAGCGGGGGTCCAAGAGACCCAGTACTTC
cdr3_aa: CASSLTPPLAGVQETQYF

cdr3_length: 13
d_call: .
j_call: TRBJ1-2
clone_size: .
v_call: TRBV6-5
cdr3_nt: TGTGCCAGCAGTTTTTCAGGAGGGTATGGCTACACCTTC
cdr3_aa: CASSFSGGYGYTF

cdr3_length: 14
d_call: .
j_call: TRBJ2-1
clone_size: .
v_call: TRBV10-1
cdr3_nt: TGCGCCAGCAACGTACCCTCGAAGAGGGATGAGCAGTTCTTC
cdr3_aa: CASNVPSKRDEQFF

cdr3_length: 14
d_call: TRBD1
j_call: TRBJ2-3
clone_size: .
v_call: TRBV7-9
cdr3_nt: TGTGCCACCCGACAGGGAACTAGCACAGATACGCAGTATTTT
cdr3_aa: CATRQGTSTDTQYF

cdr3_length: 15
d_call: TRBD1
j_call: TRBJ1-1
clone_size: .
v_call: TRBV30
cdr3_nt: TGTGCCTGGATGTCCGCGGGACAGTTAAATATTGAAGCTTTCTTT
cdr3_aa: CAWMSAGQLNIEAFF

cdr3_length: 15
d_call: TRBD1
j_call: TRBJ1-5
clone_size: .
v_call: TRBV19
cdr3_nt: TGTGCCAGTAGTATCGGACAGGAGAGGGATCAGCCCCAGCATTTT
cdr3_aa: CASSIGQERDQPQHF

cdr3_length: 15
d_call: TRBD1
j_call: TRBJ2-1
clone_size: .
v_call: TRBV2
cdr3_nt: TGTGCCAGCAGCCAGGACAGGGGGCGCGTCGATGAGCAGTTCTTC
cdr3_aa: CASSQDRGRVDEQFF

cdr3_length: 14
d_call: TRBD1
j_call: TRBJ1-1
clone_size: .
v_call: TRBV7-8
cdr3_nt: TGTGCCAGCAGCCACACGACAGGGCCCACTGAAGCTTTCTTT
cdr3_aa: CASSHTTGPTEAFF

cdr3_length: 12
d_call: .
j_call: TRBJ2-5
clone_size: .
v_call: TRBV6-2/TRBV6-3
cdr3_nt: TGTGCCAGCAGTTCCCGTCAAGAGACCCAGTACTTC
cdr3_aa: CASSSRQETQYF

cdr3_length: 15
d_call: .
j_call: TRBJ1-4
clone_size: .
v_call: TRBV15
cdr3_nt: TGTGCCACCAGCAGCCCGAGGGGAGGGGCTGAAAAACTGTTTTTT
cdr3_aa: CATSSPRGGAEKLFF

cdr3_length: 18
d_call: .
j_call: TRBJ1-4
clone_size: .
v_call: TRBV19
cdr3_nt: TGTGCCAGTAGTTGGTACAGGGTTAGAATTGGAACTAATGAAAAACTGTTTTTT
cdr3_aa: CASSWYRVRIGTNEKLFF

cdr3_length: 17
d_call: TRBD1
j_call: TRBJ2-7
clone_size: .
v_call: TRBV3-1/TRBV3-2
cdr3_nt: TGTGCCAGCAGCCAAGAGGGGGGACAGGGGTCCTCCTACGAGCAGTACTTC
cdr3_aa: CASSQEGGQGSSYEQYF

cdr3_length: 15
d_call: .
j_call: TRBJ1-2
clone_size: .
v_call: TRBV19
cdr3_nt: TGTGCCAGTAGTATCTCGGGCAGGGCCTTAGGGGGCTACACCTTC
cdr3_aa: CASSISGRALGGYTF

cdr3_length: 13
d_call: .
j_call: TRBJ2-7
clone_size: .
v_call: TRBV9
cdr3_nt: TGTGCCAGCAGCGGAGGCGGCACCTACGAGCAGTACTTC
cdr3_aa: CASSGGGTYEQYF

cdr3_length: 18
d_call: TRBD1
j_call: TRBJ2-2
clone_size: .
v_call: TRBV25-1
cdr3_nt: TGTGCCAGCAGTGAGTTCCCCTTTCAGGGGGCGAACACCGGGGAGCTGTTTTTT
cdr3_aa: CASSEFPFQGANTGELFF

cdr3_length: 15
d_call: .
j_call: TRBJ2-7
clone_size: .
v_call: TRBV2
cdr3_nt: TGTGCCAGCAGTGAATTGCGGAACCCCTCCTACGAGCAGTACTTC
cdr3_aa: CASSELRNPSYEQYF

cdr3_length: 16
d_call: .
j_call: TRBJ2-7
clone_size: .
v_call: TRBV4-3
cdr3_nt: TGCGCCAGCAGCCCGCGGGCTACCGGACAGATGGGCGAGCAGTACTTC
cdr3_aa: CASSPRATGQMGEQYF

cdr3_length: 14
d_call: .
j_call: TRBJ2-2
clone_size: once
v_call: TRBV18
cdr3_nt: TGTGCCAGCTCACCCGACAGGAACACCGGGGAGCTGTTTTTT
cdr3_aa: CASSPDRNTGELFF

cdr3_length: 20
d_call: .
j_call: TRBJ1-6
clone_size: .
v_call: TRBV30
cdr3_nt: TGTGCCTGGAGTAGGGACATACCCCTTCGGAGTAGCTCCTATAATTCACCCCTCCACTTT
cdr3_aa: CAWSRDIPLRSSSYNSPLHF

cdr3_length: 15
d_call: .
j_call: TRBJ1-2
clone_size: once
v_call: TRBV9
cdr3_nt: TGTGCCAGCAGCGTAGCTACAGGGATAAGCTATGGCTACACCTTC
cdr3_aa: CASSVATGISYGYTF

cdr3_length: 15
d_call: .
j_call: TRBJ1-1
clone_size: .
v_call: TRBV4-3
cdr3_nt: TGCGCCAGCAGCCAAGATCTAGGGGTGGGCACTGAAGCTTTCTTT
cdr3_aa: CASSQDLGVGTEAFF

cdr3_length: 13
d_call: TRBD1
j_call: TRBJ2-3
clone_size: .
v_call: TRBV9
cdr3_nt: TGTGCCAGCAGCGCTGGGACAGCGGATACGCAGTATTTT
cdr3_aa: CASSAGTADTQYF

cdr3_length: 12
d_call: .
j_call: TRBJ1-2
clone_size: .
v_call: TRBV12-3/TRBV12-4
cdr3_nt: TGTGCCAGCAGCCCGGACAGTTATGGCTACACCTTC
cdr3_aa: CASSPDSYGYTF

cdr3_length: 15
d_call: .
j_call: TRBJ2-2
clone_size: .
v_call: TRBV13
cdr3_nt: TGTGCCAGCAGTCCCGGGGAGAGCTACACCGGGGAGCTGTTTTTT
cdr3_aa: CASSPGESYTGELFF

cdr3_length: 14
d_call: TRBD1
j_call: TRBJ1-1
clone_size: .
v_call: TRBV6-5
cdr3_nt: TGTGCCAGCAGGAAGACAGGGCGGTTAGCTGAAGCTTTCTTT
cdr3_aa: CASRKTGRLAEAFF

cdr3_length: 18
d_call: .
j_call: TRBJ2-2
clone_size: .
v_call: TRBV3-1/TRBV3-2
cdr3_nt: TGTGCCAGCAGCCAAGAACGAGGCAGATCCCCATTCACCGGGGAGCTGTTTTTT
cdr3_aa: CASSQERGRSPFTGELFF

cdr3_length: 18
d_call: TRBD2
j_call: TRBJ2-7
clone_size: .
v_call: TRBV19
cdr3_nt: TGTGCCAGTAGTACTGGACTAGCGGGGGAGACGAGCTCCTACGAGCAGTACTTC
cdr3_aa: CASSTGLAGETSSYEQYF

cdr3_length: 14
d_call: .
j_call: TRBJ1-6
clone_size: .
v_call: TRBV5-1
cdr3_nt: TGCGCCAGCAGCACAGCTACAGGAGCTTCACCCCTCCACTTT
cdr3_aa: CASSTATGASPLHF

cdr3_length: 16
d_call: TRBD1
j_call: TRBJ2-3
clone_size: .
v_call: TRBV9
cdr3_nt: TGTGCCAGCAGCCCCCCCAAGGGGGCTCCGACAGATACGCAGTATTTT
cdr3_aa: CASSPPKGAPTDTQYF

cdr3_length: 16
d_call: TRBD1
j_call: TRBJ2-1
clone_size: .
v_call: TRBV5-1
cdr3_nt: TGCGCCACCTCAGCCCTCACAGGGGGCGGCTACAATGAGCAGTTCTTC
cdr3_aa: CATSALTGGGYNEQFF

cdr3_length: 16
d_call: .
j_call: TRBJ1-3
clone_size: .
v_call: TRBV19
cdr3_nt: TGTGCCAGTAGACCCACTACGGGGAATCCTGGAAACACCATATATTTT
cdr3_aa: CASRPTTGNPGNTIYF

cdr3_length: 18
d_call: TRBD2
j_call: TRBJ2-5
clone_size: .
v_call: TRBV5-4
cdr3_nt: TGTGCCAGCAGCTCTCGGCTAGCGGGGGGGCCGTTCGAAGAGACCCAGTACTTC
cdr3_aa: CASSSRLAGGPFEETQYF

cdr3_length: 14
d_call: .
j_call: TRBJ1-2
clone_size: .
v_call: TRBV7-2
cdr3_nt: TGTGCCAGCAGCAGCCTTGGAGGGTCTTATGGCTACACCTTC
cdr3_aa: CASSSLGGSYGYTF

cdr3_length: 14
d_call: .
j_call: TRBJ2-3
clone_size: .
v_call: TRBV7-3
cdr3_nt: TGTGCCAGCAGCCAAGGGGCGGGGGCGTATACGCAGTATTTT
cdr3_aa: CASSQGAGAYTQYF

cdr3_length: 14
d_call: .
j_call: TRBJ1-2
clone_size: .
v_call: TRBV5-6
cdr3_nt: TGTGCCAGCAGCTTGGAAGGGACACACTATGGCTACACCTTC
cdr3_aa: CASSLEGTHYGYTF

cdr3_length: 14
d_call: TRBD1
j_call: TRBJ1-6
clone_size: few
v_call: TRBV9
cdr3_nt: TGTGCCAGCAGCGTAGATGGGACAGGGTCACCCCTCCACTTT
cdr3_aa: CASSVDGTGSPLHF

cdr3_length: 14
d_call: .
j_call: TRBJ1-2
clone_size: .
v_call: TRBV28
cdr3_nt: TGTGCCAGCAGCCCAGGGGCACTTCGCAGTGGCTACACCTTC
cdr3_aa: CASSPGALRSGYTF

cdr3_length: 13
d_call: .
j_call: TRBJ2-5
clone_size: .
v_call: TRBV5-1
cdr3_nt: TGCGCCAGCAGCTCACAGGGTCAAGAGACCCAGTACTTC
cdr3_aa: CASSSQGQETQYF

cdr3_length: 15
d_call: .
j_call: TRBJ1-5
clone_size: once
v_call: TRBV20-1
cdr3_nt: TGCAGTGCTAGTGCCGGATATAGCGGCAATCAGCCCCAGCATTTT
cdr3_aa: CSASAGYSGNQPQHF

cdr3_length: 14
d_call: .
j_call: TRBJ2-2
clone_size: .
v_call: TRBV2
cdr3_nt: TGTGCCAGCAGTGAAGAGGCGGACACCGGGGAGCTGTTTTTT
cdr3_aa: CASSEEADTGELFF

cdr3_length: 13
d_call: .
j_call: TRBJ1-5
clone_size: few
v_call: TRBV27
cdr3_nt: TGTGCCAGCAGATACACCAGCAATCAGCCCCAGCATTTT
cdr3_aa: CASRYTSNQPQHF

cdr3_length: 11
d_call: .
j_call: TRBJ2-7
clone_size: .
v_call: TRBV5-1
cdr3_nt: TGCGCCAGCAGCTCCTACTACGAGCAGTACTTC
cdr3_aa: CASSSYYEQYF

cdr3_length: 17
d_call: TRBD1
j_call: TRBJ1-5
clone_size: .
v_call: TRBV30
cdr3_nt: TGTGCCTGGAGTGTACTCCAACAGGGGGCTAGCAATCAGCCCCAGCATTTT
cdr3_aa: CAWSVLQQGASNQPQHF

cdr3_length: 13
d_call: .
j_call: TRBJ2-3
clone_size: .
v_call: TRBV5-4
cdr3_nt: TGTGCCAGCAGCTTGCCTAGCCCAGATACGCAGTATTTT
cdr3_aa: CASSLPSPDTQYF

cdr3_length: 14
d_call: TRBD1
j_call: TRBJ1-5
clone_size: .
v_call: TRBV6-1
cdr3_nt: TGTGCCAGCAGTGAGACAGGGAGTGGCCAGCCCCAGCATTTT
cdr3_aa: CASSETGSGQPQHF

cdr3_length: 13
d_call: .
j_call: TRBJ2-7
clone_size: .
v_call: TRBV5-1
cdr3_nt: TGCGCCAGCAGCTTTTCAGGGCCAGGTGAGCAGTACTTC
cdr3_aa: CASSFSGPGEQYF

cdr3_length: 14
d_call: TRBD1
j_call: TRBJ1-2
clone_size: .
v_call: TRBV5-1
cdr3_nt: TGCGCCAGCAGCGCCAGGGGACAGGACTATGGCTACACCTTC
cdr3_aa: CASSARGQDYGYTF